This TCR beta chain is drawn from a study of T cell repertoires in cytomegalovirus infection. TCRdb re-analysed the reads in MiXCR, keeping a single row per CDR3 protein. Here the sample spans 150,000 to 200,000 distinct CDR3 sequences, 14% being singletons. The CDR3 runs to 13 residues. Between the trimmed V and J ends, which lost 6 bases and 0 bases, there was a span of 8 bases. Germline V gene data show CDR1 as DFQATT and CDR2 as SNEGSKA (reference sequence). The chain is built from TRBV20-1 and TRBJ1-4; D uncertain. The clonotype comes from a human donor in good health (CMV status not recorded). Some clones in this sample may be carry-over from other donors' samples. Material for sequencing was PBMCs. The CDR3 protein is CSAPDSTNEKLFF. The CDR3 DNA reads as TGCAGTGCCCCGGATTCAACTAATGAAAAACTGTTTTTT.